This TCR beta chain was sequenced in a study of OX40 agonist ivuxolimab in advanced cancers. Across the study: Patients received ivuxolimab, an agonistic anti-OX40 (CD134) antibody. The study's findings and limits: Those patients achieving a partial response at 0.1-3.0 mg/kg showed among the lowest clonal expansion.

The CDR3 totals 12 residues. Germline CDR1 is SQVTM and CDR2 is ANQGSEA. After removal of 6 bases from V and 5 bases from J, the junction contained 6 bases not matched to a gene. Autoimmune disease history or systemic immunosuppression barred patients. Assay: immunoSEQ multiplex PCR; the TCRdb copy retains only in-frame clones and omits some. Among 80,000 or so clones listed, approximately 85% were seen once. This clone came up a few times. Its cognate antigen is unknown. The V call is TRBV29-1, the J call TRBJ2-5, with 7 bases fitting TRBD2. The specimen was CD4+ or CD8+ T cells sorted from blood, collected in a trial of the OX40 agonist ivuxolimab. The sequence derives from an adult with an advanced solid tumor such as melanoma, head and neck, liver or kidney cancer. The CDR3 bases are TGCAGCGTGACAGCGGGGATCGAGACCCAGTACTTC. Amino acid sequence: CSVTAGIETQYF.